The 17 T cell receptor beta chains below were found in one sample sequenced in a study of blood T cell repertoires in COVID-19. Clones were read by immunoSEQ multiplex PCR, and TCRdb kept only the in-frame ones, dropping some. The sample consists of 65,000 to 95,000 clones, about 68% of them appearing once. Sequencing was performed on peripheral blood. These receptors were taken from a man aged 45-65 years with active or convalescent COVID-19.

The rearrangement uses TRBV2 and TRBJ1-5; D not resolved. CDR3 size: 14 residues. The ends were cut back, 2 bases at V and 3 bases at J, with 8 bases in the middle. Germline CDR1 reads SNHLY; CDR2 reads FYNNEI. The CDR3 bases are TGTGCCAGCAGTGAATTCAGGAACAATCAGCCCCAGCATTTT. It yields the protein CASSEFRNNQPQHF.

The chain links TRBV7-2 to TRBJ1-2; TRBD1 is a possible D gene (5 bases). Germline V gene lookup returns CDR1 SGHTA and CDR2 FQGNSA. This CDR3 has 14 amino acids. The V gene lost 5 bases and the J gene lost 8 bases, with 18 bases spanning the gap. In nucleotides, the CDR3 is TGTGCCAGCAGCCCCTCCCAGACGGGGGGAGGCTACACCTTC. The encoded protein is CASSPSQTGGGYTF.

This clone was seen a handful of times. The chain is built from TRBV4-1 and TRBJ1-1; D uncertain. Between the trimmed V and J ends, which lost 4 bases and 3 bases, there was a span of 15 bases. The CDR3 runs 15 residues. The V gene's germline CDR1 is MGHRA and CDR2 YSYEKL. The CDR3 bases are TGCGCCAGCAGCCGGGATGTCCGGGAGCACACTGAAGCTTTCTTT. Protein sequence: CASSRDVREHTEAFF.

The genes are TRBV5-1 and TRBJ2-4; TRBD2 matches at 8 bases. V trimming: 4 bases; J trimming: 4 bases; junction bases outside the gene matches: 10. The CDR3 covers 16 residues. Germline loops: CDR1 SGHRS, CDR2 YFSETQ. The CDR3 DNA follows: TGCGCCAGCAGCCCGGGACTAGAGCATTTTAAAAACATTCAGTACTTC. Translated: CASSPGLEHFKNIQYF.

A few counts support this clone. The chain has TRBV12-3 or TRBV12-4 and TRBJ1-5; D remains unclear. V lost 6 bases and J lost 6, with 9 bases in between. The CDR3 has 12 amino acids. DNA for the CDR3: TGTGCCAGCAGCCCGCGGGCTCAGCCCCAGCATTTT. Translation gives CASSPRAQPQHF.

As concerns this clone: Other nucleotide sequences in the sample specify the same CDR3. The chain combines TRBV6-1 with TRBJ2-7, with D possibly matching TRBD2 (6 bases). From germline, CDR1 is MNHNS and CDR2 SASEGT. CDR3 length: 15 residues. Trimming stripped 1 base from V and 2 bases from J, with 12 bases between. Written as DNA, the CDR3 is TGTGCCAGCAGTGAAGGGGGTCTAGCGCCCTACGAGCAGTACTTC. The encoded protein is CASSEGGLAPYEQYF.

V usage is TRBV15 and J usage is TRBJ1-1, with 8 bases lining up with TRBD1. The germline CDR1 and CDR2 sequences are LNHNV and YYDKDF (reference sequence). CDR3 size: 15 residues. The junction had 6 bases not matched to a gene; V was cut back by 2 bases and J by 4 bases. In nucleotides, the CDR3 is TGTGCCACCAGCAGACTCGGACAGGGAGTCACTGAAGCTTTCTTT. Translation gives CATSRLGQGVTEAFF.

The chain carries TRBV5-6 and TRBJ1-2; D is unclear. Trimming stripped 5 bases from V and 3 bases from J, with 14 bases between. Germline V gene data show CDR1 as SGHDT and CDR2 as YYEEEE. The CDR3 covers 14 residues. The CDR3 loop reads CASSPGSEYYGYTF. In DNA form, the CDR3 reads TGTGCCAGCAGTCCCGGGAGTGAATACTATGGCTACACCTTC.

This clone was found a few times. The rearrangement joins TRBV7-3 to TRBJ1-3; TRBD1 matches 11 bases. CDR3 length: 16 residues. The trim removed 5 bases at V and 3 bases at J, leaving 6 bases unmatched. The germline V gene encodes CDR1 SGHTA and CDR2 FQGTGA. CDR3 coding DNA: TGTGCCAGCAGCCGCGGACAGGGGGCAGATGGAAACACCATATATTTT. This sequence encodes CASSRGQGADGNTIYF. The variable domain in full, completed from reference TRBV7-3 and TRBJ1-3, reads GAGVSQTPSNKVTEKGKYVELRCDPISGHTALYWYRQSLGQGPEFLIYFQGTGAADDSGLPNDRFFAVRPEGSVSTLKIQRTERGDSAVYLCASSRGQGADGNTIYFGEGSWLTVV.

V gene TRBV10-3 combines with J gene TRBJ1-2; 9 bases agree with TRBD1. CDR1 ENHRY and CDR2 SYGVKD come from the germline V gene. This CDR3 contains 14 residues. With V trimmed by 6 bases and J by 8 bases, 10 bases remained unmatched. DNA for the CDR3: TGTGCCATCAGGGCCTTACAGGGGGCCCGGGGCTACACCTTC. It codes for CAIRALQGARGYTF.

The V call is TRBV7-2, the J call TRBJ2-5; 9 nucleotides match TRBD2. The germline V gene encodes CDR1 SGHTA and CDR2 FQGNSA. The CDR3 contains 17 residues. The V and J ends lost 3 bases and 5 bases, in that order; junction bases with no gene match: 13. This CDR3 is CASSFGSGGNLGETQYF. The DNA of the CDR3 is TGTGCCAGCAGCTTCGGCAGCGGGGGGAACCTTGGTGAGACCCAGTACTTC.

This clone was recorded once. This chain uses TRBV2 with TRBJ2-7; D is possibly TRBD2 (5 bases). Germline assignment: CDR1 SNHLY and CDR2 FYNNEI. The CDR3 is made up of 15 amino acids. V was shortened by 4 bases and J by 0 bases, with 13 bases between the two germline ends. CDR3: CASSVKTGSSYEQYF. The CDR3 coding sequence is TGTGCCAGCAGTGTGAAGACTGGGAGCTCCTACGAGCAGTACTTC.

The chain recombines TRBV14 with TRBJ2-1; TRBD2 matches 12 bases. V lost 4 bases and J lost 3; bases outside the gene matches: 1. Germline values: CDR1 SGHDN, CDR2 FVKESK. The CDR3 is 15 amino acids. The CDR3 bases are TGTGCCAGCAGCCTGACTAGCGGGGGCTACAATGAGCAGTTCTTC. Protein product: CASSLTSGGYNEQFF.

This clone was found a few times. The chain employs TRBV11-1 and TRBJ2-4; 16 bases are a match to TRBD2. CDR1 and CDR2 from the germline V gene are SGHAT and FQDESV (reference sequence). The CDR3 totals 15 residues. The V segment lost 4 bases and the J segment 7 bases; nucleotides outside the gene matches: 1. The chain's CDR3 is CASSSGLAGGNIQYF. CDR3 coding DNA: TGTGCCAGCAGCTCGGGACTAGCGGGGGGGAACATTCAGTACTTC.

The chain couples TRBV20-1 to TRBJ2-1; D is ambiguous. The germline CDR1 and CDR2 sequences are DFQATT and SNEGSKA (reference sequence). The CDR3 sequence is 14 residues long. V was trimmed by 3 bases and J by 13 bases, leaving 22 bases between them. CDR3 protein: CSASSTPASNSQFF. The CDR3 DNA sequence: TGCAGTGCTAGTAGTACTCCCGCAAGTAATTCACAGTTCTTC.

The CDR3 DNA sequence: TGTGCCAGCAACCGACAGGAAACTAATGAAAAACTGTTTTTT. Its translation: CASNRQETNEKLFF. V usage is TRBV2 and J usage is TRBJ1-4; the D gene is possibly TRBD1 (6 bases). This CDR3 has 14 residues. V shed 7 bases and J shed 1 base, with 10 bases lying between them. Germline V CDR1 and CDR2: SNHLY, FYNNEI.

This clone was found once. V usage is TRBV4-3 and J usage is TRBJ2-4, with D possibly TRBD2 on 6 matching bases. The V end was cut by 0 bases, the J end by 15 bases, with 21 bases between. The CDR3 runs to 15 residues. Germline CDR1 LGHNA, CDR2 YSLEER. CDR3 amino acids: CASSQDWGGAPRPYF. The CDR3 DNA is TGCGCCAGCAGCCAAGATTGGGGCGGGGCCCCCCGTCCGTACTTC.